A selection of T cell receptor beta chains follows, all from one sample in a study of T cells after yellow fever vaccination. TCRdb re-derived calls from the 5' RACE reads in MiXCR, one entry per CDR3 protein. The sample shows 200,000 to 250,000 distinct CDR3 sequences, less than 9% of them seen only once. The material sequenced was CD4+ T cells sorted from PBMCs, taken 15 days after the yellow fever booster vaccination. The receptors here all came from a man in his thirties or forties who received the YFV17D yellow fever vaccine. Both conserved end residues are part of each CDR3. The D gene is left open where the match is weak. Expanded clones are given a class, and other clones once, few, many or no size at all.

d_gene,v_gene,abundance,j_gene,CDR3nt,CDR3aa
.,TRBV5-6,few,TRBJ1-5,TGTGCCAGCAGCTTGAGAGGGATTGACAATCAGCCCCAGCATTTT,CASSLRGIDNQPQHF
.,TRBV24-1,few,TRBJ2-1,TGTGCCACCAGTGATGCGAGAAAGCTAAACAATGAGCAGTTCTTC,CATSDARKLNNEQFF
.,TRBV7-2,.,TRBJ2-1,TGTGCCAGCAGCTTACTGGCAGGGGTTTACAATGAGCAGTTCTTC,CASSLLAGVYNEQFF
.,TRBV7-2,few,TRBJ1-5,TGTGCCAGCAGCTTACAGCTGTCGGACGATCAGCCCCAGCATTTT,CASSLQLSDDQPQHF
TRBD1,TRBV27,many,TRBJ2-1,TGTGCCAGCAGTGAACCAGGGGGCCCCTACAATGAGCAGTTCTTC,CASSEPGGPYNEQFF
TRBD2,TRBV29-1,few,TRBJ2-3,TGCAGCGTTGCTTTGTTAGCGGGAGGCCTCAGTAGGGCGGATACGCAGTATTTT,CSVALLAGGLSRADTQYF
.,TRBV7-6,many,TRBJ2-2,TGTGCCAGCAGTGGAACGGGGTCCGGGGAGCTGTTTTTT,CASSGTGSGELFF
.,TRBV18,few,TRBJ2-3,TGTGCCAGCTCACCTATTCCGGACAAAACAGATACGCAGTATTTT,CASSPIPDKTDTQYF
.,TRBV7-9,.,TRBJ2-7,TGTGCCAGCAGCTTTGGAATTGGTAACGAGCAGTACTTC,CASSFGIGNEQYF
TRBD2,TRBV11-2,.,TRBJ2-3,TGTGCCAGCCGGAGAGCGGGATCCCATGAAAATACGCAGTATTTT,CASRRAGSHENTQYF
.,TRBV6-6,.,TRBJ1-2,TGTGCCAGCATCGACACCGCTTTTGGCTACACCTTC,CASIDTAFGYTF
TRBD2,TRBV18,few,TRBJ2-7,TGTGCCAGCTCACCACCAGCGGGGGGAACCTACGAGCAGTACTTC,CASSPPAGGTYEQYF
.,TRBV7-2,.,TRBJ1-5,TGTGCCAGCAGCTTAGCGCGGGCAGGGATAAGCAATCAGCCCCAGCATTTT,CASSLARAGISNQPQHF
.,TRBV4-3,many,TRBJ2-7,TGCGCCAGCAGCAGAGGAGAGGCCTACGAGCAGTACTTC,CASSRGEAYEQYF
TRBD1,TRBV5-1,few,TRBJ2-1,TGCGCCAGCAACCGGGACAGGGGGCGAGATGAGCAGTTCTTC,CASNRDRGRDEQFF
.,TRBV19,few,TRBJ1-2,TGTGCCAGTAGTATTTTTTTTGGTCAGGGTAATGGCTACACCTTC,CASSIFFGQGNGYTF
.,TRBV18,many,TRBJ2-3,TGTGCCAGCTCACCTTCGACAGCTACAGATACGCAGTATTTT,CASSPSTATDTQYF
TRBD2,TRBV5-4,.,TRBJ2-4,TGTGCCAGCAGTACTGATAGCGGGAGGGGATACATTCAGTACTTC,CASSTDSGRGYIQYF
.,TRBV20-1,.,TRBJ2-1,TGCAGTGCCCCGGGGCGATACAATGAGCAGTTCTTC,CSAPGRYNEQFF
.,TRBV7-2,few,TRBJ1-2,TGTGCCAGCAGCCATGTCGGACGGGGGCGGGACTATGGCTACACCTTC,CASSHVGRGRDYGYTF
.,TRBV5-1,many,TRBJ2-7,TGCGCCAGCAGCTTGGGAGGAGCAGCGAGAACCTACGAGCAGTACTTC,CASSLGGAARTYEQYF
.,TRBV27,many,TRBJ2-2,TGTGCCAGCAGTTTCTTAGACACCGGGGAGCTGTTTTTT,CASSFLDTGELFF
.,TRBV6-2/TRBV6-3,few,TRBJ2-7,TGTGCCAGCAGTTACACTAGGGTTTTCGGCGAGCAGTACTTC,CASSYTRVFGEQYF
.,TRBV20-1,few,TRBJ2-5,TGCAGTGCTACCACCATTCGGCGGGGAGAGACCCAGTACTTC,CSATTIRRGETQYF
TRBD2,TRBV11-1,few,TRBJ2-3,TGTGCCAGCAGCTCCTTGACTAGCGGGAGCGGTCCAGATACGCAGTATTTT,CASSSLTSGSGPDTQYF
TRBD1,TRBV7-2,few,TRBJ1-4,TGTGCCAGCAGCTCCCAACAGGGGGGAGATGAAAAACTGTTTTTT,CASSSQQGGDEKLFF
.,TRBV4-3,few,TRBJ2-3,TGCGCCAGCGCCCCACGGGGGAGGACAGATACGCAGTATTTT,CASAPRGRTDTQYF
TRBD2,TRBV12-3/TRBV12-4,many,TRBJ2-4,TGTGCCAGCAGTTCCGGGGGGGGCATTCAGTACTTC,CASSSGGGIQYF
.,TRBV5-1,.,TRBJ1-1,TGCGCCAGCAGAAAAGCCCGGGGAGACGAAGCTTTCTTT,CASRKARGDEAFF